The present TCR beta chain was sequenced within a study of metastatic and nonmetastatic thyroid tumors (dated by TCRdb to 2020 to 2021). Study-wide context: For patients with malignant and with benign thyroid disease, the researchers compared repertoires between peripheral blood samples and tumor or nodule tissue samples. General findings and caveats noted by the study authors: In both blood and tumor samples, malignant tumors were reported to have significantly higher TCR beta diversity than benign nodules.

Cut back by 7 bases and 10 bases, the V and J ends lie 17 bases apart. Taken from the germline V gene (reference sequence), the CDR1 and CDR2 loops are GTSNPN and SVGIG. Counted from cysteine to phenylalanine, this CDR3 has 12 amino acids. This entry keeps only the CDR3 DNA: 36 bases, framed from base 1. Receptor amplification or capture employed PCR. The data were produced on an Illumina HiSeq 4000. High-throughput sequencing was used to profile the TCR beta-chain CDR3 region of every patient. The original methods were these. Drawing on CDR3 differences between clinicopathological groups, the researchers built a classifier meant to tell apart patients with distant-metastatic papillary thyroid cancer. Repertoire diversity was assessed with the Shannon index, and tumor-blood repertoire similarity with the Morisita-Horn index. TCRdb reprocessed the public reads (quality trimming at Q25 with fastp, clone calling with MiXCR) and kept in-frame beta chains. The V and J calls come from TCRdb's annotation, not from the publication. This sample comprises tens of thousands of clones, roughly 18% of them detected only once. The leading ten clones occupy about 2.9% of the sample.

No treatment had been received by any patient before thyroid surgery. Patient clinical samples collected from the early 2010s to the late 2010s were retrospectively analysed using T-cell receptor beta sequencing. This clone was seen many times. Its antigen has not been determined. Base qualities are missing; no much larger clone stands one base away. Source material: adjacent normal tissue. The chain joins TRBV30 to TRBJ2-1; the D gene cannot be resolved reliably. The TCR sequence derives from a male donor with papillary thyroid cancer or a benign thyroid nodule (not recorded which). Some clones in this sample may be carry-over from other donors' samples. The bases are TGTGCCTCCTCCGTGGTCGGCGACGAGCAGTTCTTC. It translates as CASSVVGDEQFF.